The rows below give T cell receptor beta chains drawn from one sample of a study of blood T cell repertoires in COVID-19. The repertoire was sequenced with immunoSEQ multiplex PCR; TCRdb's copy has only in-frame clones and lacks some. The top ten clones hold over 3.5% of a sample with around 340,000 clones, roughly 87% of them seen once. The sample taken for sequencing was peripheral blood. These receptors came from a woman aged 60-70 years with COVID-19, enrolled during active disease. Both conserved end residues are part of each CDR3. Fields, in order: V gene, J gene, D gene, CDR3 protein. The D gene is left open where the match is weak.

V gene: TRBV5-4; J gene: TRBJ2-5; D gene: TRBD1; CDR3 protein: CASSAGQGKGAQYF
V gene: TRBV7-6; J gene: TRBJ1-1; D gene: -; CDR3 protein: CASSHIKNRDMLLNTEAFF
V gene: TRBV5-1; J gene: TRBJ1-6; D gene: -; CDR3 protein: CASSLETQGGNSPLHF
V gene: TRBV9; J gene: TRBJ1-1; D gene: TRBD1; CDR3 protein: CASSTGAGTEAFF
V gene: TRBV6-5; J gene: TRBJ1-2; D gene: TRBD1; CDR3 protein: CASTGQGVNYGYTF
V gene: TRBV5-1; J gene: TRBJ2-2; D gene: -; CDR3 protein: CASSFGGNTGELFF
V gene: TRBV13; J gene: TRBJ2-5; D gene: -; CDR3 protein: CASREAERLQETQYF
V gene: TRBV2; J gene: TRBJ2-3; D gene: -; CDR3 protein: CASKRGYTDTQYF
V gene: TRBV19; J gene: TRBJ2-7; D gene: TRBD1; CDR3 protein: CASSPKGASYEQYF
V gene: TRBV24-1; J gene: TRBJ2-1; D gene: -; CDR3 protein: CATSDPGYEQFF
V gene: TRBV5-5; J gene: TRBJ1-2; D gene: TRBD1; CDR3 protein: CASSLEQGVGYTF
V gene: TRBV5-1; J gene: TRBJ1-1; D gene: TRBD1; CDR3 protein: CASSPGMGRGLSEAFF
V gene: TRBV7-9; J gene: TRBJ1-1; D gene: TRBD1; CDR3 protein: CASSEGTDGTEAFF
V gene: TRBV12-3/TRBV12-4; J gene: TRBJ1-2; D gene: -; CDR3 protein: CATATGNGYTF
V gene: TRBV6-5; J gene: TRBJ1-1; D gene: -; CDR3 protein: CASLQGYTEAFF
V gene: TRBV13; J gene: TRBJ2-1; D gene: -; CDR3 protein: CASSLRGYDEQFF
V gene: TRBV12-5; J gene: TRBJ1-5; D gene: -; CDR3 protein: CASGLEKGSNQPQHF
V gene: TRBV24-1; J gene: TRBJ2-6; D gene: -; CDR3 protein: CATSDTLQGWRSGANVLTF
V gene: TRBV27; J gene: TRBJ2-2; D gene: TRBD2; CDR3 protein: CASSPLAGEPPGELFF
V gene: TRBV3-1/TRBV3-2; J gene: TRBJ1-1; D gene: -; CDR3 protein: CASSPKSSLMNTEAFF
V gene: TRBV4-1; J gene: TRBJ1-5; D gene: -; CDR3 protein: CASSQGQGSNQPQHF
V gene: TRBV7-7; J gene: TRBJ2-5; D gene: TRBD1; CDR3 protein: CASSARQGPEETQYF
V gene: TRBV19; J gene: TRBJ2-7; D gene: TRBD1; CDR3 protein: CASSRASRGPYEQYF
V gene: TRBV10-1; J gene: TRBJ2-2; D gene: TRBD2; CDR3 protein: CASAGGPNTGELFF
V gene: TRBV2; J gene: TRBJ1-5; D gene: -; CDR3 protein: CASSEEHPYSNQPQHF
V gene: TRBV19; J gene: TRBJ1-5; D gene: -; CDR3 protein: CASSIQATGSNQPQHF
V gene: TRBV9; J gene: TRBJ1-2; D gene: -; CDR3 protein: CASSTLGGPRYTF
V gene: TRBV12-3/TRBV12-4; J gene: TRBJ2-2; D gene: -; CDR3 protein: CASAGTGELFF
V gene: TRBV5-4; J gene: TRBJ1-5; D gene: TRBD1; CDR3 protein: CARETGTGVKGNQPQHF
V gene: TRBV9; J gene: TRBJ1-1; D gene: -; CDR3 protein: CASSVGTQSSVNTEAFF
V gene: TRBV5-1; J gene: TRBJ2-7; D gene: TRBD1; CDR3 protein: CASSLGQGILYEQYF
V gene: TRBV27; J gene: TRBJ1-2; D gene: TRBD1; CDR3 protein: CASSSGQNYGYTF
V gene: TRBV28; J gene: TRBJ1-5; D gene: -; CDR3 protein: CASSQGSLSNQPQHF
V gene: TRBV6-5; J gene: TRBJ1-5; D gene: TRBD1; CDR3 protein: CASRPDRGLRPQHF
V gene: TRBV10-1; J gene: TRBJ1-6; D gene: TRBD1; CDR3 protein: CASSPGTGGNSPLHF
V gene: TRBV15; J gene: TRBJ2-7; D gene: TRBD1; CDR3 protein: CATSRLGTGAYEQYF
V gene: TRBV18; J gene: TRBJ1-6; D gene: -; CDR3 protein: CASSPGAGYPANSPLHF
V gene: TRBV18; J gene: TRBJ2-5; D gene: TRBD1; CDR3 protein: CASSPPGQGQETQYF
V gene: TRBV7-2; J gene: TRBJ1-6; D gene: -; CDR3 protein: CASSLGGLTLHF
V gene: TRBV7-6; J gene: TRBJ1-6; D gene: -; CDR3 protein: CASSLASNSPLHF
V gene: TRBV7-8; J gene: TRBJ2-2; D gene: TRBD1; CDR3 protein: CASSPQGRRTGELFF
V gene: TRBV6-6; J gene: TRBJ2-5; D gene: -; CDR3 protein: CASSYGGKRGETQYF
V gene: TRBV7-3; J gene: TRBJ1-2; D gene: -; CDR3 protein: CASSLNREGGYTF
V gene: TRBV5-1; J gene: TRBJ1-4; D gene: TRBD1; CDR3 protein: CASSGDRREKLFF
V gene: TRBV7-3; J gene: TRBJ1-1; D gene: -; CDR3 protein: CASSPRGLNTEAFF
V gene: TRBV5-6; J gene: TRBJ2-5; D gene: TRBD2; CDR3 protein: CASSLELAGEETQYF
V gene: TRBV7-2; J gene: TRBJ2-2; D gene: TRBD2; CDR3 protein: CASSLVGRLAGELFF
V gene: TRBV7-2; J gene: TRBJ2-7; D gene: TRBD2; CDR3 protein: CASSLVAGSSYEQYF
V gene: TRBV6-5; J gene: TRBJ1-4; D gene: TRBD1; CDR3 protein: CASSYSGTGGEKLFF
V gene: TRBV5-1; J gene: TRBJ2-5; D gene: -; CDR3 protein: CASSSASGGGLHETQYF
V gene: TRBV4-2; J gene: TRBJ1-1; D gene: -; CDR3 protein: CASSQDWGDLNTEAFF
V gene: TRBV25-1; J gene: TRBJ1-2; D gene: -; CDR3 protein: CASSALPGQKNYGYTF
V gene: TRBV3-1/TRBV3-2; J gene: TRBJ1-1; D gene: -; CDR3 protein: CASSQIPGSNTEAFF